This T cell receptor (beta chain) was profiled in a study of OX40 agonist ivuxolimab in advanced cancers. General study findings and limits: Clonal expansion was among the lowest in partial responders at 0.1-3.0 mg/kg, especially CD8+. CD8+ T cells averaged more expanded clones than CD4+.

The V gene lost 4 bases and the J gene lost 2 bases, with 17 bases spanning the gap. CDR1 SGHTA and CDR2 FQGNSA come from the germline V gene. The CDR3 has 16 amino acids. Worth noting for this clone: Its specificity is not known.

The table came from immunoSEQ multiplex PCR; TCRdb's copy has only in-frame clones and leaves some out. The sample has tens of thousands of clones, 75% to 90% seen once. V and J are TRBV7-2 and TRBJ2-5; the D gene is possibly TRBD1 (7 bases). This sample comprised CD4+ or CD8+ T cells sorted from blood, obtained in a trial of the OX40 agonist ivuxolimab. The clonotype comes from an adult with an advanced solid tumor such as melanoma, head and neck, liver or kidney cancer. The CDR3: CASSSGGQGGQETQYF. In nucleotides, the CDR3 is TGTGCCAGCAGCTCAGGGGGGCAGGGCGGTCAAGAGACCCAGTACTTC.